One and the same sample provided the 8 T cell receptor beta chains below, sequenced in a study of blood T cell repertoires in COVID-19. Using immunoSEQ multiplex PCR, the repertoire was profiled, and TCRdb retains in-frame clones only, with some absent. The sample shows 250,000 to 300,000 clones, approximately 89% of them seen only once. The sample comprised PBMCs or T cells enriched from blood (not recorded which). Receptors originate from a woman in her sixties who had recovered from COVID-19.

The chain joins TRBV5-1 to TRBJ2-3, with a weak D call TRBD1 (5 bases). CDR1 SGHRS and CDR2 YFSETQ come from the germline V gene. CDR3 length equals 14 residues. The germline V and J ends were trimmed by 2 bases and 4 bases, with 11 bases remaining between them. CDR3 DNA: TGCGCCAGCAGCTTAGGCAGGGATTCAGATACGCAGTATTTT. Its translation is CASSLGRDSDTQYF.

In this sample, this clone turned up a few times. This chain uses TRBV30 with TRBJ2-5; 7 nucleotides match TRBD1. CDR1 GTSNPN and CDR2 SVGIG come from the germline V gene (reference sequence). The CDR3 is made up of 15 amino acids. V dropped 2 bases and J dropped 3; count of bases not matched to a gene: 9. The CDR3 loop is CAWSLGSGTEETQYF. In nucleotides, the CDR3 is TGTGCCTGGAGTTTAGGTAGTGGGACAGAAGAGACCCAGTACTTC.

The CDR3 sequence is CASSPIAGGSDNEQFF. The DNA for the CDR3 is TGTGCCAGCAGCCCGATAGCGGGAGGGTCTGACAATGAGCAGTTCTTC. This chain uses TRBV5-4 with TRBJ2-1; 11 bases are a match to TRBD2. CDR1 is SGHNT, CDR2 YYREEE, per germline (reference sequence). The CDR3 runs 16 residues. With 4 bases clipped from V and 5 bases from J, the junction kept 8 bases outside the gene matches.

The chain employs TRBV5-3 and TRBJ1-4; TRBD1 is a possible D gene (6 bases). TRBV5-3 is flagged as an ORF with uncertain function. The CDR3 is 15 residues long. The V end was cut by 3 bases, the J end by 10 bases, with 19 bases between. The CDR3 region is CARSYPRGPQGKLFF. The DNA of the CDR3 is TGTGCCAGAAGCTACCCACGAGGACCACAGGGAAAACTGTTTTTT.

The genes are TRBV4-1 and TRBJ1-5; D might be TRBD1 (6 bases). This CDR3 contains 14 residues. Trimming cost V 4 bases and J 3 bases, with 10 bases left between them. Germline assignment: CDR1 MGHRA and CDR2 YSYEKL. CDR3 sequence: CASSPGQFNQPQHF. The DNA for the CDR3 is TGCGCCAGCAGCCCTGGACAGTTCAATCAGCCCCAGCATTTT.

The genes are TRBV19 and TRBJ1-1; D may be TRBD1 (5 bases). This CDR3 comprises 11 residues. V lost 3 bases and J lost 6, with 5 bases in between. CDR1 LNHDA and CDR2 SQIVND come from the germline V gene (reference sequence). The CDR3 DNA follows: TGTGCCAGTAGTATCAGGGCTGAAGCTTTCTTT. This translates into CASSIRAEAFF.

J is TRBJ2-3 and V is TRBV30; 7 nucleotides match TRBD2. The CDR3 contains 13 residues. V was pared by 4 bases and J by 4 bases, with 5 bases of the junction left unmatched. CDR1 is GTSNPN and CDR2 is SVGIG in the germline V gene (reference sequence). CDR3 region: CAWKREWSDTQYF. DNA for the CDR3: TGTGCCTGGAAGCGGGAATGGTCAGATACGCAGTATTTT.

The chain employs TRBV24-1 and TRBJ2-3, with 9 bases that match TRBD2. V lost 4 bases, J lost 9 bases, and 4 bases stayed unmatched. Germline CDR1 is KGHDR and CDR2 is SFDVKD. The CDR3 sequence is 13 residues long. CDR3 protein: CATSDAGTSTQYF. CDR3 nucleotide sequence: TGTGCCACCAGTGACGCCGGGACTAGCACGCAGTATTTT.